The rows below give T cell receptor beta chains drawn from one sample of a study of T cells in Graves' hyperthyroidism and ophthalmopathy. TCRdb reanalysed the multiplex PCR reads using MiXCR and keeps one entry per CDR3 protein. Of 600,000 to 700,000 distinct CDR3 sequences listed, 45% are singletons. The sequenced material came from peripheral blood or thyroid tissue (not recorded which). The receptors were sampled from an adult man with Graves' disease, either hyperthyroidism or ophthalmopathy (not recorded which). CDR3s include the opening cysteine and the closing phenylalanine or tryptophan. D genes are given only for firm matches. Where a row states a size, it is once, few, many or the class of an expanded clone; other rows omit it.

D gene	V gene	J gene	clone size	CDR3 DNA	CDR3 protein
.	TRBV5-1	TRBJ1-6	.	TGTGCCAGCAGCTCCACCCGGGCCTATAATTCACCCCTCCACTTT	CASSSTRAYNSPLHF
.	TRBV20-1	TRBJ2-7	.	TGCAGTGCTAGGGACAGTATCCGGCCTTACGAGCAGTACTTC	CSARDSIRPYEQYF
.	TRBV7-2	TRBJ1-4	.	TGTGCCAGCAGCCTGACTGGGGGCGTTAATGAAAAACTGTTTTTT	CASSLTGGVNEKLFF
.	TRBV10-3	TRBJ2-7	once	TGTGCCATCAGTGAGTCAGGGGGAAGCAACGAGCAGTACTTC	CAISESGGSNEQYF
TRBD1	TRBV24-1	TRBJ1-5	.	TGTGCCACCAAGGGGGCGGATCAGCCCCAGCATTTT	CATKGADQPQHF
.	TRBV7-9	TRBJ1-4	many	TGTGCCAGCAGCGCGTCGGGTGGAGCAACTAATGAAAAACTGTTTTTT	CASSASGGATNEKLFF
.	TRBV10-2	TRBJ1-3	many	TGCGCCAGCAGTGAGGAACCTGGAAACACCATATATTTT	CASSEEPGNTIYF
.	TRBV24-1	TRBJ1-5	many	TGTGCCACCAGTCCCAGGGCCAAGGGGGATGGCAATCAGCCCCAGCATTTT	CATSPRAKGDGNQPQHF
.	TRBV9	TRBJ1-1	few	TGTGCCAGCAGCGTATCCGGGACTCCGAGTACTGAAGCTTTCTTT	CASSVSGTPSTEAFF
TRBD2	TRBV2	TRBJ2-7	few	TGTGCCAGCAGTGACCGGCTAGCGGGAGGTTACGAGCAGTACTTC	CASSDRLAGGYEQYF
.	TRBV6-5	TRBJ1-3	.	TGTGCCAGCAGTAGGAAGAACACCATATATTTT	CASSRKNTIYF
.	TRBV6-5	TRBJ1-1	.	TGTGCCAGCAGTTACACGCGGATCATGAACACTGAAGCTTTCTTT	CASSYTRIMNTEAFF
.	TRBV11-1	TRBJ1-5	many	TGTGCCAGCAGCTTAGGGGAGGCTCAGCCCCAGCATTTT	CASSLGEAQPQHF
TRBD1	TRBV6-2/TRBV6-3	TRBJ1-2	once	TGTGCCATCAGTTACGACAGGGGGGACGGCTACACCTTC	CAISYDRGDGYTF
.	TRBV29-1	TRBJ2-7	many	TGCAGCGTTGTCGGGGGACCGTACGAGCAGTACTTC	CSVVGGPYEQYF
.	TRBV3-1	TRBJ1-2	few	TGTGCCAGCAGCCAAGAGTACAGAAACTATGGCTACACCTTC	CASSQEYRNYGYTF
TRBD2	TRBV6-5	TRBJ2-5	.	TGTGCCAGCAGCCCCCGTGGGGGGGGGGAGACCCAGTACTTC	CASSPRGGGETQYF
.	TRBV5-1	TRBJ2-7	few	TGCGCCAGCAGCTTGGTAGGGGGTCTCAACTACGAGCAGTACTTC	CASSLVGGLNYEQYF
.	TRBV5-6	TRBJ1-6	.	TGTGCCAGCAGCTTGGTCAGAGGGGCAACTTATAATTCACCCCTCCACTTT	CASSLVRGATYNSPLHF
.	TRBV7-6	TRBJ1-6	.	TGTGCCAGCATCCTACGGGGGAATTCACCCCTCCACTTT	CASILRGNSPLHF
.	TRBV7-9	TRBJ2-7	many	TGTGCCAGCAGCTTAGCGACAGGATACGAGCAGTACTTC	CASSLATGYEQYF
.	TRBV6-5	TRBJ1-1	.	TGTGCCATCAGTTACTCTGGGATGAGCACTGAAGCTTTCTTT	CAISYSGMSTEAFF
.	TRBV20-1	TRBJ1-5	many	TGCAGTGCGCGCACGAACAGGGACCAGCCCCAGCATTTT	CSARTNRDQPQHF
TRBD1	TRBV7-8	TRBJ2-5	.	TGTGCCAGCAGCTTAAAGTCAGGGGGCTGGGAGACCCAGTACTTC	CASSLKSGGWETQYF
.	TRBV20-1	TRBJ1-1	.	TGCAGTGCTAGAGATTATTTTGAAAAGGAAGCTTTCTTT	CSARDYFEKEAFF
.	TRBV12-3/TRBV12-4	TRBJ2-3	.	TGTGCCAGCAGTTTCATGGGAGGCACAGATACGCAGTATTTT	CASSFMGGTDTQYF
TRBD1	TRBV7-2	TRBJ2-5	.	TGTGCCAGCAGCTTCGGGACAGCGAAACAAGAGACCCAGTACTTC	CASSFGTAKQETQYF
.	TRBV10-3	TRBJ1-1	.	TGTGCCATCAGTCAAACGACGGAGGGCGGGACTGAAGCTTTCTTT	CAISQTTEGGTEAFF
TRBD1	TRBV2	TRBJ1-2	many	TGTGCCAGCAGTTCCCTCGGTGGACAGGGCAGTTTCGGCTACACCTTC	CASSSLGGQGSFGYTF
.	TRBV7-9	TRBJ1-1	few	TGTGCCAGCAGCCCGATAACGTTACAGGGTGGCTCTGAAGCTTTCTTT	CASSPITLQGGSEAFF
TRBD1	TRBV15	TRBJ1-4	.	TGTGCCACCAGCAGAGACAGGGGGCAAAAACTGTTTTTT	CATSRDRGQKLFF
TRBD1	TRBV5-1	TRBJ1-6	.	TGCGCCAGCAGCTTGGAGCCACAGGGGGCAAATTCACCCCTCCACTTT	CASSLEPQGANSPLHF
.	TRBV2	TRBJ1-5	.	TGTGCCAGCAGGGAGAGAGGAATGAATCAGCCCCAGCATTTC	CASRERGMNQPQHF
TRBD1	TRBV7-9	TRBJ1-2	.	TGTGCCAGCAGCTTAGGTCCCGCGGGGGACAGGGGAGGCTACACCTTC	CASSLGPAGDRGGYTF
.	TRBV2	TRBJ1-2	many	TGTGCCAGCAGTGAAAGAACAGGGTATGGCTACACCTTC	CASSERTGYGYTF
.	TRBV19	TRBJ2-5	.	TGTGCCAGTAGTTCGCGGGCCTTTCAAGAGACCCAGTACTTC	CASSSRAFQETQYF
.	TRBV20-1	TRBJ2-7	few	TGCAGTGCTAGTCCGGGTGCTACTTACTACGAGCAGTACTTC	CSASPGATYYEQYF
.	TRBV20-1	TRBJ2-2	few	TGCAGTGCTAGACTGCGAGCCACCGGGGAGCTGTTTTTT	CSARLRATGELFF
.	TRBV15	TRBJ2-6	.	TGTGCCACCAGCAGGGGGGCCCTCTCTGGGGCCAACGTCCTGACTTTC	CATSRGALSGANVLTF
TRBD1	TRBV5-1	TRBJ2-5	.	TGCGCCAGCAGCGGGGACAGGAGCCAAGAGACCCAGTACTTC	CASSGDRSQETQYF
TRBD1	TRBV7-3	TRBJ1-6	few	TGTGCCAGCAGCCAAGAGGGGACAGGGGTTTCACCCCTCCACTTT	CASSQEGTGVSPLHF
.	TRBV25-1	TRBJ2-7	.	TGTGCCAGCAGTTTATTCGGTGGATCCTACGAGCAGTACTTC	CASSLFGGSYEQYF
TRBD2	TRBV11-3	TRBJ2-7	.	TGTGCCAGCAGCCCAGATGGACTAGCGGGAGGTCTGCGGGAGCAGTACTTC	CASSPDGLAGGLREQYF
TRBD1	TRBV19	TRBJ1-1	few	TGTGCCAGTTCCCCCGGGACAGGGGTCTTTATGAACACTGAAGCTTTCTTT	CASSPGTGVFMNTEAFF
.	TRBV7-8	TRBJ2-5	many	TGTGCCAGCAGCTTAGCAGTCGCCAGGGGAGGAGAGACCCAGTACTTC	CASSLAVARGGETQYF
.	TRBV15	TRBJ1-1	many	TGTGCCACCAGTCTGAACACTGAAGCTTTCTTT	CATSLNTEAFF
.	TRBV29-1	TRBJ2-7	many	TGCAGCGTGTCGGACAGAAGTGGGCAGTACTTC	CSVSDRSGQYF
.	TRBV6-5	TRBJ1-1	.	TGTGCCATCAGTTACTTATCGGGGCGGCCTGAAGCTTTCTTT	CAISYLSGRPEAFF
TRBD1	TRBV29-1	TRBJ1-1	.	TGCAGCGTTGGCCGGGACAGGATCGCTGAAGCTTTCTTT	CSVGRDRIAEAFF
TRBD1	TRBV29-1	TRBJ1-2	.	TGCAGCGTAGGACAGGGGGGGGATGGCTACACCTTC	CSVGQGGDGYTF
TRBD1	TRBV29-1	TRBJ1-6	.	TGCAGCGTGGGAGGACAGGGAACTTCACCCCTCCACTTT	CSVGGQGTSPLHF
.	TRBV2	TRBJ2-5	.	TGTGCCAGCCGATTTGGTAGCGCCGGGCGGGAGACCCAGTACTTC	CASRFGSAGRETQYF
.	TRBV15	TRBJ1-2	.	TGTGCCACCAGCAGAGGCAGGACCAGGTACGGGGTCTACACCTTC	CATSRGRTRYGVYTF
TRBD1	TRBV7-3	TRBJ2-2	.	TGTGCCAGCAGCTTGGCCGGGACAGGGAACACCGGGGAGCTGTTTTTT	CASSLAGTGNTGELFF
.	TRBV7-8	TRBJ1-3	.	TGTGCCAGCAGCTTCAGTCCCGGGGGGATGGGCGCTGCTGGAAACACCATATATTTT	CASSFSPGGMGAAGNTIYF
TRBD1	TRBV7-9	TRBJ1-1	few	TGTGCCAGCAGCTTAGGGGGACAGGGGGGGTACACTGAAGCTTTCTTT	CASSLGGQGGYTEAFF
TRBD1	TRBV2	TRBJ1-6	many	TGTGCCAGCAAGACGGACAGGGTGTCACCCCTCCACTTT	CASKTDRVSPLHF
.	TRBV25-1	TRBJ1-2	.	TGTGCCAGCTTGGGGCAGTATGGCTACACCTTC	CASLGQYGYTF
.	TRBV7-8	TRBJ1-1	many	TGTGCCAGCAGGGAGGGCACTGAAGCTTTCTTT	CASREGTEAFF
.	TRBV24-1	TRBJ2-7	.	TGTGCCGCCAGTGAATACGACAGCCACGAGCAGTACTTC	CAASEYDSHEQYF